This section outlines one T cell receptor beta chain sequence together with its context. Participants were aged about 18 to 90 years, lived in roughly 25 US areas, and enrolled virtually. The study assigned cohorts using participant-reported clinical history. The data are from a study of blood T cell repertoires in COVID-19. Study summary: Acute and convalescent COVID-19 specimens originated in the United States, Italy and Spain.

Data came from immunoSEQ multiplex PCR; TCRdb stores just in-frame clones and leaves some out. The sample comprises about 340,000 clones, 70% to 90% of which are singletons, and about 4.2% rests with the top ten. Germline V gene lookup returns CDR1 SGHNT and CDR2 YYREEE (reference sequence). The CDR3 consists of 16 residues. J was trimmed by 3 bases and V by 4 bases; bases with no gene match: 11. The sequence derives from a woman aged 40 to 50 with acute COVID-19. The material sequenced was PBMCs or T cells enriched from blood (not recorded which). The chain couples TRBV5-4 to TRBJ2-3; 7 nucleotides align to TRBD2. This CDR3 reads CASSPSRWGGTDTQYF. The CDR3 DNA follows: TGTGCCAGCAGCCCCTCAAGATGGGGGGGAACAGATACGCAGTATTTT.